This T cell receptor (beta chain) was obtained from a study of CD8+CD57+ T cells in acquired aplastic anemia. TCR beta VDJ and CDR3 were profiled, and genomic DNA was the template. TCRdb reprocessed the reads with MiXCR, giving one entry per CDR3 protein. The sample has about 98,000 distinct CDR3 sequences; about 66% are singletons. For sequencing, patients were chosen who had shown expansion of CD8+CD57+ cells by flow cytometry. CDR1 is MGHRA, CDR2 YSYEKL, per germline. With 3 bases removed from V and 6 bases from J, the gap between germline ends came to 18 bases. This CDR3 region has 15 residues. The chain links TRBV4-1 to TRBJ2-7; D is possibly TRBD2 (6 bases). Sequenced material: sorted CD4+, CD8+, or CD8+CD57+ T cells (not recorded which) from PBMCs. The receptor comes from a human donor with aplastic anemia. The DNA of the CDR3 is TGCGCCAGCAGCCAGCAAGAGGCGGGGCTGGGCGAGCAGTACTTC. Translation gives CASSQQEAGLGEQYF.